Listed here are 18 T cell receptor beta chains from one sample, sequenced in a study of shared clonotypes between healthy human individuals. Naivety among CD8 cells was defined by CD45RO negativity and positive CCR7 selection, thereby excluding terminally differentiated effector memory CD45RA+ cells. Only in-frame clones appear in the TCRdb table, and some are missing; sequencing was by immunoSEQ multiplex PCR. The table includes 550,000 to 600,000 clones, roughly 98% detected once. Sequencing was done on a sample of naive CD8+ T cells sorted from blood. The receptors were sampled from a man aged 25-40 years in good health.

The chain is built from TRBV9 and TRBJ2-2, with 15 positions matching TRBD2. There are 19 residues in the CDR3. Germline V lookup: CDR1 SGDLS, CDR2 YYNGEE. The V gene end was trimmed by 4 bases and the J gene end by 4 bases; junction bases not matched to a gene: 11. The CDR3 here is CASSLRTSGRANGTGELFF. CDR3 bases: TGTGCCAGCAGCTTACGGACTAGCGGGAGGGCCAACGGCACCGGGGAGCTGTTTTTT.

This clone was detected once. The chain joins TRBV7-9 to TRBJ2-3; tentatively, D is TRBD1 (5 bases). Trimming left V 5 bases short and J 7 bases short, with 10 bases between. The CDR3 has 12 residues. Per germline, CDR1 SEHNR and CDR2 FQNEAQ (reference sequence). The chain's CDR3 is CASSADSHTQYF. In DNA, the CDR3 is TGTGCCAGCAGCGCTGACAGCCATACGCAGTATTTT.

The chain combines TRBV11-2 with TRBJ2-5, with TRBD2 matching over 9 bases. The CDR3 extends over 15 amino acids. Losses at the gene ends were 1 base for V and 4 bases for J; bases not matched to a gene: 4. In germline, CDR1 is SGHAT, CDR2 FQNNGV. Here the CDR3 reads CASSLVSGSLETQYF. CDR3 sequence (DNA): TGTGCCAGCAGCTTAGTTAGCGGGAGTCTAGAGACCCAGTACTTC.

This clone occurred a few times. The same CDR3 can be traced to other DNA sequences in this sample. This chain connects TRBV19 to TRBJ1-2; D is uncertain. V lost 2 bases, J lost 1 base, and 5 bases lay in between. Germline CDR1 and CDR2: LNHDA and SQIVND (reference sequence). The CDR3 sequence is 13 residues long. The CDR3 region is CASSISLNYGYTF. The CDR3 DNA reads TGTGCCAGTAGTATAAGCCTTAACTATGGCTACACCTTC.

This chain joins TRBV7-6 and TRBJ2-3, with D uncertain. Deletions cut 2 bases from V and 1 base from J, with 10 bases between. CDR1 SGHVS and CDR2 FNYEAQ come from the germline V gene. This CDR3 is 15 amino acids long. The CDR3 reads CASSLLAEGTDTQYF. The CDR3 nucleotides read TGTGCCAGCAGCTTACTGGCAGAGGGCACAGATACGCAGTATTTT.

The chain has TRBV29-1 and TRBJ2-1; a weak D match, TRBD2 (6 bases). Germline V lookup: CDR1 SQVTM, CDR2 ANQGSEA. This CDR3 contains 13 residues. Trimming stripped 8 bases from V and 4 bases from J, with 15 bases between. CDR3 bases: TGCAGCACGAACCCAGGAGGGTACAATGAGCAGTTCTTC. Residues: CSTNPGGYNEQFF.

The chain combines TRBV7-3 with TRBJ2-7; D remains unclear. This CDR3 contains 13 residues. CDR1 is SGHTA, CDR2 FQGTGA, per germline. Deletions cut 0 bases from V and 6 bases from J, with 9 bases between. The CDR3 DNA is TGTGCCAGCAGCTTAACCGCACGTAGCGAGCAGTACTTC. Amino acid sequence: CASSLTARSEQYF.

The chain recombines TRBV5-1 with TRBJ2-1; TRBD2 might be the D (6 bases). The CDR3 has 15 residues. Trimming took 9 bases from V and 0 from J, leaving 16 bases between them. CDR1 is SGHRS, CDR2 YFSETQ, per germline. As DNA, the CDR3 is TGCGCCACCCGATGGGGGGAGAACTCCTACAATGAGCAGTTCTTC. This codes for CATRWGENSYNEQFF.

This clone was seen a single time. The rearrangement joins TRBV9 to TRBJ2-2, with no clear D. Per the germline V gene, CDR1 is SGDLS and CDR2 is YYNGEE. This CDR3 spans 12 amino acids. Trimming removed 4 bases at V and 7 bases at J, with 8 bases between. In DNA, the CDR3 is TGTGCCAGCAGCCCACGGGTCGGGGAGCTGTTTTTT. This encodes CASSPRVGELFF.

This clone was recorded only once. The chain joins TRBV7-9 to TRBJ2-5; D unresolved. The V and J ends lost 5 bases and 1 base respectively, with 11 bases between them. The CDR3 is made up of 14 amino acids. CDR1 and CDR2 from the germline V gene are SEHNR and FQNEAQ (reference sequence). Written as DNA, the CDR3 is TGTGCCAGCAGCGAAGACAAAACCCAAGAGACCCAGTACTTC. This translates into CASSEDKTQETQYF.

The J gene is TRBJ1-4, the V gene TRBV7-9; D ambiguous. Germline V gene data show CDR1 as SEHNR and CDR2 as FQNEAQ (reference sequence). V was trimmed by 2 bases and J by 0 bases, leaving 13 bases between them. The CDR3 covers 17 residues. CDR3 bases: TGTGCCAGCAGCTTAACTAACTTAGTTCCAACTAATGAAAAACTGTTTTTT. Its protein product is CASSLTNLVPTNEKLFF.

This chain connects TRBV29-1 to TRBJ2-7; the D gene is possibly TRBD1 (6 bases). The CDR3 totals 15 residues. Germline V gives CDR1 SQVTM, CDR2 ANQGSEA. Trimming cost V 7 bases and J 4 bases, with 23 bases left between them. The CDR3 nucleotides are TGCAGCGCTGAGGGAATAACAGGGAGAAAATACGAGCAGTACTTC. It translates to CSAEGITGRKYEQYF.

This chain connects TRBV28 to TRBJ1-3; D ambiguous. Germline values: CDR1 MDHEN, CDR2 SYDVKM. Trimming left V 4 bases short and J 0 bases short, with 13 bases between. This CDR3 comprises 16 residues. Written as DNA, the CDR3 is TGTGCCAGCAGTTCACCACGATTCTACTCTGGAAACACCATATATTTT. Translating it yields CASSSPRFYSGNTIYF.

This sequence joins TRBV19 and TRBJ2-7; TRBD2 matches 14 bases. After removal of 5 bases from V and 7 bases from J, the junction contained 4 bases not matched to a gene. The CDR3 is made up of 14 amino acids. CDR1 and CDR2 (germline): LNHDA, SQIVND (reference sequence). The CDR3 protein is CASSRLAGGPEQYF. The CDR3 nucleotides read TGTGCCAGTAGTCGACTAGCGGGAGGGCCAGAGCAGTACTTC.

The rearrangement links TRBV7-9 to TRBJ2-3; 7 positions match TRBD2. J gave up 1 base and V 5 bases, and 15 bases lay outside the gene matches. CDR3 size: 18 residues. Germline V CDR1 and CDR2: SEHNR, FQNEAQ (reference sequence). The CDR3 coding sequence is TGTGCCAGCAGCCTTAGTCAGCGGGAACACAAAGGCACAGATACGCAGTATTTT. Translation: CASSLSQREHKGTDTQYF.

The gene calls are TRBV29-1 and TRBJ2-2; TRBD2 is a possible D gene (5 bases). Germline CDR1 SQVTM, CDR2 ANQGSEA. Trimming took off 7 bases at V and 4 bases at J, with 16 bases between the two ends. This CDR3 contains 14 residues. DNA for the CDR3: TGCAGCGCTGGGGAGACTGGAATCACCGGGGAGCTGTTTTTT. The encoded protein is CSAGETGITGELFF.

The rearrangement uses TRBV2 and TRBJ2-7; 7 bases match TRBD1. With V trimmed by 8 bases and J by 4 bases, 11 bases remained unmatched. Per germline, CDR1 SNHLY and CDR2 FYNNEI. The CDR3 is made up of 14 amino acids. The CDR3 bases are TGTGCCAGCCGGGGCGACAGGGCAGGGTACGAGCAGTACTTC. Translation gives CASRGDRAGYEQYF.

The chain couples TRBV19 to TRBJ1-5, with D possibly being TRBD1 (5 bases). CDR3 size: 15 residues. V lost 6 bases to trimming and J lost 0 bases, with 12 bases between them. Germline CDR1 reads LNHDA; CDR2 reads SQIVND (reference sequence). CDR3 region: CASRAGKYSNQPQHF. CDR3 sequence (DNA): TGTGCCAGTAGGGCAGGGAAATATAGCAATCAGCCCCAGCATTTT.